The subject of this entry is one TCR beta chain. Antigen: not known. This table comes from immunoSEQ multiplex PCR, and its TCRdb copy is limited to in-frame clones, with some not included. The data hold about 7,300 clones, with 85% to 90% observed a single time. This sample was included in a study of chemoradiotherapy in HPV16-positive cancers. Study-wide results and limits: HPV-specific T cells were functionally defined from only a couple of HPV16-positive patients. Candidate HPV-specific clones and E7-related TCR motifs grew in tumor during treatment. For HPV16-positive patients, expanding HPV-responsive T cells associated with longer recurrence-free survival.

The junction had 9 bases not matched to a gene; V was cut back by 4 bases and J by 0 bases. Germline lookup yields CDR1 SGHNT and CDR2 YYREEE (reference sequence). This CDR3 spans 17 amino acids. This chain joins TRBV5-4 and TRBJ1-3, with 8 bases identical to TRBD1. The biological material was taken from a patient who underwent chemoradiotherapy. This TCR was recovered from a human donor with HPV-associated anogenital cancer. The CDR3 nucleotides read TGTGCCAGCAGCCCGGCCGGGACAGGAGTCTCTGGAAACACCATATATTTT. This gives the protein CASSPAGTGVSGNTIYF.